A single sample gave rise to the 21 T cell receptor beta chains below, sequenced in a study of vaccination and CD4 T cells after COVID-19. Time point defined: late sampling 161 to 241 days after vaccination in three convalescent patients. As for treatment: approximately 9-day PBMC culture with coronavirus spike peptide pools or control peptides (ViraFEST assay). No antigen has been identified for these receptors. The Oncomine TCR Beta short-read assay was applied to DNA of cultured CD4+ T cells. TCRdb re-called the PCR reads through MiXCR, storing one row per CDR3 protein. The profile covers approximately 22,000 distinct CDR3 sequences, with approximately 38% appearing a single time and about 2.8% taken by the ten largest. The specimen comprised CD4+ T cells from blood, cultured in vitro, sampled about 7 months after SARS-CoV-2 vaccination. Receptors were obtained from a human donor who had recovered from COVID-19.

This chain uses TRBV7-8 with TRBJ2-1, with 11 nucleotides matching TRBD1. The V gene's germline CDR1 is SGHVS and CDR2 FQNEAQ. With 5 bases clipped from V and 3 bases from J, the junction kept 3 bases outside the gene matches. The CDR3 runs to 15 residues. The CDR3 nucleotides read TGTGCCAGCAGCGCGGGACAGGGGGACTACAATGAGCAGTTCTTC. Translated, it gives CASSAGQGDYNEQFF.

This chain uses TRBV4-1 with TRBJ2-2; the match to TRBD2 covers 8 bases. The CDR3 covers 15 residues. Trimming took 4 bases from V and 5 from J; bases not matched to a gene: 6. CDR1 is MGHRA, CDR2 YSYEKL, per germline. CDR3: CASSLSGSWTGELFF. The CDR3 bases are TGCGCCAGCAGCCTCAGCGGGAGTTGGACCGGGGAGCTGTTTTTT.

V is TRBV19 and J is TRBJ1-2; D is undetermined. Germline V gene sequence: CDR1 LNHDA, CDR2 SQIVND (reference sequence). The CDR3 is 12 residues long. V gave up 4 bases and J gave up 7 bases, with 10 bases separating them. In DNA form, the CDR3 reads TGTGCCAGTAGTACTAGTATTTCTGGCTACACCTTC. This translates into CASSTSISGYTF.

The chain uses TRBV7-9 and TRBJ1-1; 10 bases are shared with TRBD1. The V gene's germline CDR1 is SEHNR and CDR2 FQNEAQ (reference sequence). The CDR3 extends over 13 amino acids. V trimming: 6 bases; J trimming: 4 bases; junction bases outside the gene matches: 2. The CDR3 sequence is CASSRTGGTEAFF. CDR3 bases: TGTGCCAGCAGTCGGACAGGGGGCACTGAAGCTTTCTTT.

The chain couples TRBV10-3 to TRBJ2-7, with 11 bases fitting TRBD1. Unmatched junction bases numbered 4, after V lost 3 bases and J lost 3 bases. Germline CDR1 and CDR2: ENHRY and SYGVKD. The CDR3 runs 15 residues. CDR3: CAISDTGTGGYEQYF. The CDR3 DNA reads TGTGCCATCAGTGATACCGGGACAGGGGGCTACGAGCAGTACTTC.

The V gene is TRBV6-2 or TRBV6-3, the J gene TRBJ2-5, with 10 positions matching TRBD2. Germline CDR1 reads MNHEY; CDR2 reads SVGEGT. The CDR3 sequence is 15 residues long. Trimming cost V 7 bases and J 5 bases; bases outside gene matches: 10. The CDR3 region is CASTKGLAFGETQYF. DNA for the CDR3: TGTGCCAGCACCAAGGGACTAGCGTTTGGGGAGACCCAGTACTTC.

This clonotype was seen once. The junction does not match germline at one end; this may be a read error. This chain connects TRBV10-2 to TRBJ1-1; 8 bases line up with TRBD1. CDR3 length: 14 amino acids. Germline V CDR1 and CDR2: WSHSY, SAAADI. CDR3 sequence: CTSGQGSANTEAFF. The CDR3 bases are TGCACCAGCGGACAGGGATCGGCGAACACTGAAGCTTTCTTT.

This clonotype turned up a few times. The chain is built from TRBV20-1 and TRBJ2-5; 9 bases agree with TRBD1. The CDR3 runs 13 residues. Germline assignment: CDR1 DFQATT and CDR2 SNEGSKA (reference sequence). Losses at the gene ends were 4 bases for V and 5 bases for J; bases not matched to a gene: 5. The CDR3 region is CSAMGQGRETQYF. In DNA form, the CDR3 reads TGCAGTGCTATGGGACAGGGCCGGGAGACCCAGTACTTC.

This clonotype is termed medium-sized. The gene calls are TRBV20-1 and TRBJ1-1; 7 bases match TRBD1. The CDR3 runs 14 residues. The germline V gene encodes CDR1 DFQATT and CDR2 SNEGSKA (reference sequence). V shed 5 bases and J 6 bases; nucleotides not matched to a gene: 12. The CDR3 DNA reads as TGCAGTGCTGGAGGACAGGTCGTTGGCGCTGAAGCTTTCTTT. Translated, it gives CSAGGQVVGAEAFF.

The gene calls are TRBV19 and TRBJ2-2; tentatively, D is TRBD2 (6 bases). The CDR3 loop spans 16 amino acids. The ends were cut back, 5 bases at V and 6 bases at J, with 19 bases in the middle. Germline V gene data show CDR1 as LNHDA and CDR2 as SQIVND (reference sequence). The CDR3 sequence is CASSLTGLSGAGELFF. The CDR3 bases are TGTGCCAGTAGTCTGACCGGACTATCTGGCGCCGGGGAGCTGTTTTTT.

The V call is TRBV6-1, the J call TRBJ2-1, with D perhaps matching TRBD2 (5 bases). The CDR3 contains 14 residues. From germline, CDR1 is MNHNS and CDR2 SASEGT. Trimming pared 6 bases from V and 0 bases from J, leaving 9 bases between. The CDR3 reads CASRTRGSYNEQFF. The CDR3 DNA reads TGTGCCAGCAGGACCCGGGGCTCCTACAATGAGCAGTTCTTC.

A single count supports this clonotype. This chain links TRBV12-1 with TRBJ1-5. TRBV12-1 is described as a pseudogene. The CDR3 is 15 residues long. CDR3 sequence (DNA): TGTGCCAGCATGGACCCAAGGCGGGGAGCTCAGCCCCAGCATTTT. Its translation: CASMDPRRGAQPQHF.

The chain carries TRBV20-1 and TRBJ1-1; 7 nucleotides match TRBD1. Germline V gives CDR1 DFQATT, CDR2 SNEGSKA (reference sequence). The CDR3 spans 13 residues. V shed 6 bases, J shed 4 bases, and the junction held 8 bases outside the gene matches. Here the CDR3 DNA reads TGCAGTGCGAGACAGGGACGGGGCACTGAAGCTTTCTTT. Encoded protein: CSARQGRGTEAFF.

This clonotype was picked up a small number of times. The rearrangement links TRBV7-9 to TRBJ2-6; D perhaps matches TRBD1 (6 bases). The CDR3 runs to 17 residues. V was cut by 0 bases and J by 2 bases, with 11 bases left in between. CDR1 SEHNR and CDR2 FQNEAQ come from the germline V gene (reference sequence). The CDR3 DNA reads as TGTGCCAGCAGCTTAGCCCTACAGGGACCTGGGGCCAACGTCCTGACTTTC. Translated: CASSLALQGPGANVLTF.

The CDR3 spells CAISRGTFYNEQFF. The CDR3 nucleotides are TGTGCCATCTCCAGAGGAACCTTCTACAATGAGCAGTTCTTC. V gene TRBV6-1 combines with J gene TRBJ2-1; D gene ambiguous. CDR1 and CDR2 (germline): MNHNS, SASEGT. CDR3 length: 14 amino acids. V lost 10 bases and J lost 3, with 16 bases in between.

CDR3 sequence: CTSRPGRRVDEQFF. In nucleotides, the CDR3 is TGCACCAGCAGGCCCGGGAGGAGGGTCGATGAGCAGTTCTTC. The chain has TRBV1 and TRBJ2-1; TRBD1 reflects the table's D call only, with no check against the DNA. TRBV1 is given as a pseudogene. CDR3 length equals 14 residues.

The chain uses TRBV19 and TRBJ2-5, with D possibly TRBD2 on 5 matching bases. Trimming took 3 bases from V and 5 from J, leaving 16 bases between them. The CDR3 is made up of 15 amino acids. CDR1 LNHDA and CDR2 SQIVND come from the germline V gene (reference sequence). The CDR3 region is CASSIGAAASETQYF. CDR3 bases: TGTGCCAGTAGTATCGGAGCGGCGGCAAGCGAGACCCAGTACTTC.

This chain connects TRBV20-1 to TRBJ2-3; no clear D. Germline-derived CDR1 and CDR2 are DFQATT and SNEGSKA (reference sequence). The CDR3 loop spans 11 amino acids. Trimming took 6 bases from V and 1 from J, leaving 5 bases between them. CDR3 nucleotides: TGCAGTGCCCGGGGCACAGATACGCAGTATTTT. As protein: CSARGTDTQYF.

This clonotype was counted a few times. This chain uses TRBV28 with TRBJ1-5; D uncertain. With 3 bases removed from V and 0 bases from J, the gap between germline ends came to 9 bases. This CDR3 contains 15 residues. CDR1 is MDHEN and CDR2 is SYDVKM in the germline V gene. CDR3 loop: CASSFTGYSNQPQHF. CDR3 nucleotide sequence: TGTGCCAGCAGTTTCACGGGTTATAGCAATCAGCCCCAGCATTTT.

The chain links TRBV28 to TRBJ1-5; a possible D gene is TRBD1 (5 bases). V was cut by 3 bases and J by 2 bases, with 11 bases left in between. This CDR3 is 15 amino acids long. Germline V lookup: CDR1 MDHEN, CDR2 SYDVKM. The CDR3 region is CASSLGGGRNQPQHF. CDR3 in DNA: TGTGCCAGCAGTTTGGGGGGAGGTCGCAATCAGCCCCAGCATTTT.

The sample holds a few counts of this clonotype. J is TRBJ1-2 and V is TRBV29-1; tentative D call: TRBD1 (5 bases). There are 13 residues in the CDR3. Germline CDR1 and CDR2: SQVTM and ANQGSEA. V lost 3 bases, J lost 7 bases, and 15 bases lay in between. The DNA for the CDR3 is TGCAGCGTTGACGGGGGAGGATGGGGTGGCTACACCTTC. Protein: CSVDGGGWGGYTF.